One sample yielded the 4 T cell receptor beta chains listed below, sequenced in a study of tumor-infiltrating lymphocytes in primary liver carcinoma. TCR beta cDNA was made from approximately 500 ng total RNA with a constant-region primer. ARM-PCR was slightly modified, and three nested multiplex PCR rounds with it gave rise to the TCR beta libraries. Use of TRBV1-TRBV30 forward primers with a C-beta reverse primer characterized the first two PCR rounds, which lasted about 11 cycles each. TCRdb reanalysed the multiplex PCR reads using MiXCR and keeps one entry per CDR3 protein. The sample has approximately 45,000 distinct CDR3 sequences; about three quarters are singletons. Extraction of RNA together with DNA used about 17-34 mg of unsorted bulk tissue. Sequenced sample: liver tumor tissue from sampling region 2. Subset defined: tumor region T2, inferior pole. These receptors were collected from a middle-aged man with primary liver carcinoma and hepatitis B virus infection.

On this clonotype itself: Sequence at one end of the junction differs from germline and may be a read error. The CDR3 loop reads CATSDGRTGNTDMQYF. The CDR3 coding sequence is TGTGCCACCAGTGATGGAAGGACAGGGAATACAGATATGCAGTATTTT. V and J are TRBV24-1 and TRBJ2-3; 8 bases map to TRBD1. Germline assignment: CDR1 KGHDR and CDR2 SFDVKD. This CDR3 comprises 16 residues.

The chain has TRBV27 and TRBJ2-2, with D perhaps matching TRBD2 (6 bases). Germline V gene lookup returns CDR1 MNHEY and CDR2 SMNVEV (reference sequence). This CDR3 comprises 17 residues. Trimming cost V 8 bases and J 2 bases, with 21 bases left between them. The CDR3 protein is CASGRFGLAENTGELFF. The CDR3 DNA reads TGTGCCAGCGGACGGTTTGGCTTAGCGGAAAACACCGGGGAGCTGTTTTTT.

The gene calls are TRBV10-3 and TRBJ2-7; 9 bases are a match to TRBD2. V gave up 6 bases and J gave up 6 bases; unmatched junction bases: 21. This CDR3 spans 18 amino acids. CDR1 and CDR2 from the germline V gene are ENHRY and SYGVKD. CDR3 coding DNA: TGTGCCATCAGGGCTTCCCCCGGGACTAGCCTTACGTCCGGCGAGCAGTACTTC. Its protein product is CAIRASPGTSLTSGEQYF.

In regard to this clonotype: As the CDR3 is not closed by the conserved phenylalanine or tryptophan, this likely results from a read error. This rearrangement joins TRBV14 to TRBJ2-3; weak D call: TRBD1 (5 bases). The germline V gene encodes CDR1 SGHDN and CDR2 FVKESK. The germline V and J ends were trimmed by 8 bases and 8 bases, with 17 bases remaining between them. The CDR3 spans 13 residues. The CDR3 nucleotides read TGTGCCAGCCGCTCGACAGAACAGACTACGCAGTATTCT. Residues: CASRSTEQTTQYS.